Reported below is one T cell receptor beta chain. The antigen it binds to is not known. The sample holds no much larger clone one base away, and base qualities are not on file. This sample is part of a study of T cell clones after liver transplantation (dated by TCRdb to the late 2010s). About the investigation overall: The samples were obtained from ITN030ST, a randomized trial that attempted immunosuppression withdrawal within 2 years after liver transplantation. Tolerance meant complete immunosuppression withdrawal for at least one year without liver enzymes rising beyond twice the upper limit of normal. Until randomization at 12-24 months post-transplant, subjects were given standard immunosuppression, with no induction therapy. Of the eight recipients, a few were HCV-positive, while the remaining recipients had been transplanted for non-autoimmune, non-viral indications. Donor-reactive T cell clones were identified using TCRbeta sequencing after a pre-transplant mixed lymphocyte reaction and were then followed in post-transplant blood. A cohort of 8 liver transplant recipients was studied, of whom 3 were classified as tolerant and 5 as non-tolerant. As an antigen-independent comparator for donor-reactive sequences, third party-reactive TCRbeta sequences were also identified from pre-transplant MLRs. Blood samples were collected pre-transplant, pre-randomization before withdrawal, and post-randomization after either full withdrawal or failed withdrawal. Broader findings and caveats from the paper: The decline in donor-reactive sequences exceeded the decline in third party-reactive sequences, suggesting partial antigen-specific deletion that was unrelated to withdrawal success. Without allograft tissue specimens, donor-reactive T cells may have migrated into the graft rather than being deleted. Circulating donor-reactive CD4 TCRbeta sequences fell significantly post-transplant in 5 of 8 subjects, irrespective of tolerance or HCV status. In a couple of subjects, low numbers of available donor cells limited the measurable donor-reactive repertoire. Once repertoire turnover was taken into account, donor-reactive detection showed a significant reduction for CD4 in 7 of 8 subjects and for CD8 in 8 of 8. The conclusions were considered preliminary, being limited by small, heterogeneous patient numbers and non-standardized post-transplant time points.

Frozen genomic DNA underwent high-throughput TCRbeta CDR3 sequencing by immunoSEQ, including PCR amplification, mapping, bias correction and internal controls. The study's processing was this. Productive rearrangements were kept, and unique TCRbeta sequences were defined by CDR3 nucleotide sequence plus V and J gene. For classification of a sequence as donor-reactive, at least 5-fold expansion in CFSE-low cells relative to unstimulated pre-transplant cells and a frequency of at least 0.01% were required. Minimum frequency thresholds were set for each subject on the basis of the unstimulated sample with the lowest template count, so that a detection power of at least 90% was ensured. Jensen-Shannon divergence between the top 1000 TCRbeta sequences post- versus pre-transplant served as the measure of repertoire turnover. Changes in detection of donor-reactive sequences were assessed with two-sided Fisher's exact tests. The clones in this table, taken by TCRdb from immuneACCESS, are in-frame only. Not every clone is retained; where verified, under half of the shortfall comes from an unresolved V gene, and the cause of the rest is unknown. The DNA gave D and trimming, while V, J and clone size come from that table. The sample table shows roughly 100,000 clones, and around 80% are seen once. The ten largest clones add up to less than 3% of the sample.

CDR1 and CDR2, per the germline V gene, are SGDLS and YYNGEE. The CDR3 numbers 15 residues from cysteine through phenylalanine. Here the CDR3 DNA is all that survives: 45 bases in frame from base 1. Trimming takes 0 bases from V and 3 bases from J, and the germline ends sit 9 bases apart. Unstimulated PBMCs, after thawing, were stained for CD3, CD4 and CD8 and then FACS-sorted into CD3+CD4+ and CD3+CD8+ populations. All 8 studied subjects were randomized to withdrawal of immunosuppression. The Qiagen DNeasy Blood and Tissue Kit was used to isolate genomic DNA. Recombination linked TRBV9 to TRBJ1-4; D gene: possibly TRBD1, on 5 matching bases. The sequencing used CD4+ T cells from blood, collected around 48 months after liver transplant. The receptor comes from a human patient who received a liver transplant. Following transplantation, part of the T cell population may be supplied by the graft donor rather than the patient. This receptor carries the CDR3 CASSVEGRPNEKLFF. The DNA sequence reads TGTGCCAGCAGCGTAGAGGGGAGGCCTAATGAAAAACTGTTTTTT. The CDR3, completed at both ends by the reference TRBV9 and TRBJ1-4 genes, gives the full variable domain DSGVTQTPKHLITATGQRVTLRCSPRSGDLSVYWYQQSLDQGLQFLIQYYNGEERAKGNILERFSAQQFPDLHSELNLSSLELGDSALYFCASSVEGRPNEKLFFGSGTQLSVL.